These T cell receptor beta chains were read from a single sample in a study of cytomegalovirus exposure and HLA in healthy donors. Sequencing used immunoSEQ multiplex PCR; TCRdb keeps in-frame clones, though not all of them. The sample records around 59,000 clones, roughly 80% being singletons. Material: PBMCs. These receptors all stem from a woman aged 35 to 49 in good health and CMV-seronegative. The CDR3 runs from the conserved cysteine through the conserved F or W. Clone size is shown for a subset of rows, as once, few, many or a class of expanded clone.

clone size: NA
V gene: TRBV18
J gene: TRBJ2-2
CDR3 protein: CASSPQDSAGELFF

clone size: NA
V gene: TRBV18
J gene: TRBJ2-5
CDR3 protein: CASSPVRGRETQYF

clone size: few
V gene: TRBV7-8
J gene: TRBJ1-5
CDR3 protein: CASSRDRNQPQHF

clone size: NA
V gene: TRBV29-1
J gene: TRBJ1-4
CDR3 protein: CSVSGTGYEKLFF

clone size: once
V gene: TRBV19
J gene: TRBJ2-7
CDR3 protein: CASSTRQGSSYEQYF

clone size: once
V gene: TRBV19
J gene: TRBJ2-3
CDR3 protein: CASSIDVTGLSTDTQYF

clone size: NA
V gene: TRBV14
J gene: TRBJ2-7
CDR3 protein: CASSPRTGSSEQYF

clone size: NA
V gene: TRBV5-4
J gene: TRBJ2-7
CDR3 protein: CASSLGEGYEQYF

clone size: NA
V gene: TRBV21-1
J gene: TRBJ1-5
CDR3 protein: CASSTDRTGPNQPQHF

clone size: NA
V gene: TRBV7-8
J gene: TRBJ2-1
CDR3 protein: CASSLGRVSYNEQFF

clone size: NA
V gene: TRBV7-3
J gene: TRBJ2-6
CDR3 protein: CASSLTGGGSGANVLTF

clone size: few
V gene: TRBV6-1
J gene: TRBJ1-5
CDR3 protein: CASSEVVGGAQPQHF

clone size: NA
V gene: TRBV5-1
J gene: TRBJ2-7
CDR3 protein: CASSLGREGRYEQYF

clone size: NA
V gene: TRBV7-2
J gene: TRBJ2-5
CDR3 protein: CASTPRAGGPETQYF

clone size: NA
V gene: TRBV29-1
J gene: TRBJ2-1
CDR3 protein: CSGGEQFF

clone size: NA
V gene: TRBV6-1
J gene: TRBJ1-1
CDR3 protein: CASRQGAAFF

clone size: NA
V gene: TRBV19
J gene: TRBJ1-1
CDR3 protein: CASSTPGGINTEAFF

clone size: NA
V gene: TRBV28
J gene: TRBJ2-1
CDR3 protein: CASSLKGPSVRSYNEQFF